What follows are 23 T cell receptor beta chains derived from one specimen sequenced in a study of monozygotic twins with inflammatory bowel disease. TCRdb processed the 5' RACE reads again and assigns one entry to each CDR3 protein, with no DNA. The sample holds hundreds of thousands of distinct CDR3 sequences. Source material: blood. All receptors come from a human donor with ulcerative colitis or Crohn's disease, or a healthy co-twin of an affected twin (not recorded which).

This chain connects TRBV12-3 or TRBV12-4 to TRBJ1-6. The CDR3 extends over 14 amino acids. CDR3 protein: CASSFEPHNSPLHF.

The rearrangement joins TRBV6-1 to TRBJ2-3; TCRdb's assignment of TRBD2 cannot be checked, as there is no DNA. CDR3 size: 17 residues. Germline CDR1 reads MNHNS; CDR2 reads SASEGT. CDR3 in amino acids: CASSATSGGAGSDTQYF.

The V gene is TRBV7-2, the J gene TRBJ2-7; with no DNA, the TCRdb D assignment of TRBD1 cannot be verified. This CDR3 is 15 amino acids long. The germline V gene encodes CDR1 SGHTA and CDR2 FQGNSA. Here the CDR3 reads CASSLVGTGENEQYF.

The chain links TRBV4-2 to TRBJ1-1; TCRdb's assignment of TRBD1 cannot be checked, as there is no DNA. This CDR3 comprises 14 residues. Germline assignment: CDR1 LGHNA and CDR2 YNFKEQ. CDR3 residues: CASTWTGVNTEAFF.

The chain links TRBV20-1 to TRBJ2-1. This CDR3 comprises 13 residues. The germline V gene encodes CDR1 DFQATT and CDR2 SNEGSKA (reference sequence). This CDR3 is CSAPAGLYNEQFF.

The rearrangement joins TRBV19 to TRBJ1-1. The germline CDR1 and CDR2 sequences are LNHDA and SQIVND (reference sequence). There are 16 residues in the CDR3. The CDR3 here is CASSTSRAFGNTEAFF.

This chain links TRBV6-5 with TRBJ1-2; TCRdb returns TRBD1, unconfirmable since there is no DNA. The CDR3 sequence is 17 residues long. Looked up from germline, CDR1 is MNHEY and CDR2 is SVGAGI. The CDR3 reads CASSYSSPSGTNYGYTF.

The gene calls are TRBV11-2 and TRBJ1-1; TCRdb's D gene call, TRBD1, goes unchecked for lack of DNA. Germline assignment: CDR1 SGHAT and CDR2 FQNNGV. The CDR3 sequence is 14 residues long. The CDR3 sequence: CASSLHRAFTGAFF.

CDR3 sequence: CASSLRGQGGEKLFF. This rearrangement joins TRBV12-3 or TRBV12-4 to TRBJ1-4. The CDR3 is 15 amino acids.

V gene TRBV29-1 combines with J gene TRBJ2-1; lacking DNA, the TRBD2 call made by TCRdb goes unchecked. The CDR3 length is 11 residues. Germline CDR1 SQVTM, CDR2 ANQGSEA. CDR3 residues: CSVPRGIGQFF.

CDR3 sequence reads: CASSPGGLPGELFF. This chain connects TRBV5-1 to TRBJ2-2; TCRdb calls TRBD2, which cannot be checked without DNA. Germline V lookup: CDR1 SGHRS, CDR2 YFSETQ. The CDR3 runs 14 residues. Full variable domain (missing parts from reference TRBV5-1 and TRBJ2-2): KAGVTQTPRYLIKTRGQQVTLSCSPISGHRSVSWYQQTPGQGLQFLFEYFSETQRNKGNFPGRFSGRQFSNSRSEMNVSTLELGDSALYLCASSPGGLPGELFFGEGSRLTVL.

V usage is TRBV7-2 and J usage is TRBJ2-7. This CDR3 is built from 13 residues. In germline, CDR1 is SGHTA, CDR2 FQGNSA. This chain's CDR3 is CASSPGPPYEQYF. Full variable domain (outside the CDR3, taken from reference TRBV7-2 and TRBJ2-7): GAGVSQSPSNKVTEKGKDVELRCDPISGHTALYWYRQSLGQGLEFLIYFQGNSAPDKSGLPSDRFSAERTGGSVSTLTIQRTQQEDSAVYLCASSPGPPYEQYFGPGTRLTVT.

This chain links TRBV18 with TRBJ1-6; TCRdb's D call of TRBD1 is untestable without DNA. The CDR3 consists of 15 residues. Germline V gene sequence: CDR1 KGHSH, CDR2 LQKENI. The CDR3 protein is CASSPFTGDNSPLHF. The whole variable domain, remainder taken from reference TRBV18 and TRBJ1-6, is NAGVMQNPRHLVRRRGQEARLRCSPMKGHSHVYWYRQLPEEGLKFMVYLQKENIIDESGMPKERFSAEFPKEGPSILRIQQVVRGDSAAYFCASSPFTGDNSPLHFGNGTRLTVT.

This CDR3 reads CSAAGQGGAGGNTIYF. The chain joins TRBV20-1 to TRBJ1-3; as DNA is missing, the TRBD1 call by TCRdb cannot be tested. This CDR3 is built from 16 residues. Germline CDR1 is DFQATT and CDR2 is SNEGSKA (reference sequence).

This chain uses TRBV3-1 with TRBJ2-7. Germline values: CDR1 LGHDT, CDR2 YNNKEL (reference sequence). The CDR3 sequence is 14 residues long. The CDR3 sequence is CASSQDSRNEEQYF.

This chain uses TRBV7-3 with TRBJ2-3; TCRdb's assignment of TRBD1 cannot be checked, as there is no DNA. The CDR3 loop spans 19 amino acids. Per the germline V gene, CDR1 is SGHTA and CDR2 is FQGTGA. This CDR3 reads CASSPRGSGGHLSTDTQYF.

The V gene is TRBV5-5, the J gene TRBJ1-1; the TCRdb D gene call, TRBD1, has no DNA to confirm it. The length of the CDR3 is 14 residues. Per the germline V gene, CDR1 is SGHKS and CDR2 is YYEKEE (reference sequence). The CDR3: CASSRTGLNTEAFF.

V gene TRBV12-3 or TRBV12-4 combines with J gene TRBJ2-2; TCRdb proposes TRBD1, but this gene call is untestable without DNA. The CDR3 length is 15 residues. CDR3 region: CASAPNRAYTGELFF.

The chain carries TRBV5-1 and TRBJ1-5; TCRdb selects TRBD1, and the lack of DNA leaves this call unchecked. Germline values: CDR1 SGHRS, CDR2 YFSETQ. This CDR3 spans 14 amino acids. The CDR3 loop reads CASSPDAPNQPQHF. The whole variable domain, remainder taken from reference TRBV5-1 and TRBJ1-5, is KAGVTQTPRYLIKTRGQQVTLSCSPISGHRSVSWYQQTPGQGLQFLFEYFSETQRNKGNFPGRFSGRQFSNSRSEMNVSTLELGDSALYLCASSPDAPNQPQHFGDGTRLSIL.

The rearrangement joins TRBV20-1 to TRBJ2-7; TCRdb names TRBD1, which stays unverified in the absence of DNA. The length of the CDR3 is 12 residues. Germline CDR1 reads DFQATT; CDR2 reads SNEGSKA (reference sequence). The CDR3: CSVGQAAYEQYF.

The chain combines TRBV28 with TRBJ2-3; TCRdb gives TRBD1 as the D gene, but with no DNA this cannot be confirmed. The CDR3 loop spans 15 amino acids. In germline, CDR1 is MDHEN, CDR2 SYDVKM. Here the CDR3 reads CASRLDPSGADTQYF.

The chain links TRBV19 to TRBJ1-5; no DNA is available, so the TRBD1 call from TCRdb remains unchecked. Germline-derived CDR1 and CDR2 are LNHDA and SQIVND (reference sequence). The CDR3 totals 13 residues. The CDR3 loop reads CASSKGPGQPQHF.

The chain links TRBV25-1 to TRBJ2-7; TCRdb's assignment of TRBD1 cannot be checked, as there is no DNA. This CDR3 contains 14 residues. Germline V gene sequence: CDR1 MGHDK, CDR2 SYGVNS. CDR3 in amino acids: CASSVAWDRSEQYF.